What follows describes a single TCR beta chain. Which antigen it targets is not known. Base qualities are not recorded, but no much larger clone differs from it by a single base. V is pared back by 2 bases and J by 4 bases, with 9 bases lying between the germline termini. The germline V gene yields MDHEN for CDR1 and SYDVKM for CDR2. From the cysteine through the phenylalanine, the CDR3 covers 14 amino acids. Only CDR3 DNA is held: 42 bases, read in frame from base 1. TCRdb names Illumina HiSeq 1500 as the instrument used. The raw public data were reprocessed by TCRdb itself: fastp quality trimming at Q25, MiXCR clonotype calling, in-frame beta chains only. Entries are consolidated by CDR3 protein sequence, retaining the most common genes and DNA. In all, the sample holds about 740,000 distinct CDR3 sequences, and under 40% of those were seen once. Together, the top ten hold 2.8% of the sample. The data stem from a study of T cell repertoires in cytomegalovirus infection (dated by TCRdb to between 2018 and 2021). For the study in its entirety: Because public TCR beta signatures pointed to carriage of CMV infection together with the matching HLA type, the HLA type of each donor mattered for the analysis.

What the study reported, not specific to this receptor: The ex vivo response was dominated by HLA-C-restricted CMV-specific TCR beta clonotypes, which also provided the single most frequent clonotype in two of eight donors. Cumulative frequency of public TCR beta family members discriminated carriers of CMV infection plus the relevant HLA type in this cohort and an independent approximately 360-donor cohort.

Source material: PBMCs. The chain is encoded by TRBV28 joined to TRBJ1-3; the D gene is not confidently resolved. This receptor was taken from a human donor in good health (CMV status not recorded). Some clones in this sample may be carry-over from other donors' samples. This receptor has the CDR3 CASSLEGVGNTIYF. Read as DNA, the sequence is TGTGCCAGCAGTTTAGAGGGTGTCGGAAACACCATATATTTT.